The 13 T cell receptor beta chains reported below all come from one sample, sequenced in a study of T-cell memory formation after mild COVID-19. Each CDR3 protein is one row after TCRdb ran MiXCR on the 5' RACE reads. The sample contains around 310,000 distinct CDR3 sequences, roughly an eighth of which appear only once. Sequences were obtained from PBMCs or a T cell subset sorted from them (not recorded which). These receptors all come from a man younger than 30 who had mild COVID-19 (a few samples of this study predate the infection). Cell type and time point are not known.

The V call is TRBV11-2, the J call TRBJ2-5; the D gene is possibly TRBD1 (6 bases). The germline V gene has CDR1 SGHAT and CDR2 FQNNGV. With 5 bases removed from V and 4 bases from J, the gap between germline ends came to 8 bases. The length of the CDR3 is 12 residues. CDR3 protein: CASSTDRETQYF. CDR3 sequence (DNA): TGTGCCAGCAGCACGGACAGAGAGACCCAGTACTTC.

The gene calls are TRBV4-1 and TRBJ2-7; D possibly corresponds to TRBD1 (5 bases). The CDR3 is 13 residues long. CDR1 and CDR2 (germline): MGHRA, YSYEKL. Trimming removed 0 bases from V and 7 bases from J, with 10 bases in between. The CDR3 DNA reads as TGCGCCAGCAGCCAAGATCAGGGATGGGAGCAGTACTTC. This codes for CASSQDQGWEQYF.

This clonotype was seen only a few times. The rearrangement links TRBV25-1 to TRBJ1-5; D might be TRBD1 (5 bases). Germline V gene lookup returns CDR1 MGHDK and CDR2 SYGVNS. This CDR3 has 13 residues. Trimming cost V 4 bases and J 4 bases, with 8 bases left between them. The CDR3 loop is CASSAWGNQPQHF. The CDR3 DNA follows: TGTGCCAGCAGTGCATGGGGGAATCAGCCCCAGCATTTT. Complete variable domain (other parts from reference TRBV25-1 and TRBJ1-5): EADIYQTPRYLVIGTGKKITLECSQTMGHDKMYWYQQDPGMELHLIHYSYGVNSTEKGDLSSESTVSRIRTEHFPLTLESARPSHTSQYLCASSAWGNQPQHFGDGTRLSIL.

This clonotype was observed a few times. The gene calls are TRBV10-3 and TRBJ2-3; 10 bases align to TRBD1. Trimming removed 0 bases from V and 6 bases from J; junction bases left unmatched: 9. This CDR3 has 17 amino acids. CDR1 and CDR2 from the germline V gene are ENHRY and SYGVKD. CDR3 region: CAISESVRTGGGDTQYF. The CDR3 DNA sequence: TGTGCCATCAGTGAGTCCGTCCGGACAGGGGGAGGGGATACGCAGTATTTT.

The CDR3 nucleotides are TGCGCCAGCAGCCAGATGAGGAACACTGAAGCTTTCTTT. Translation gives CASSQMRNTEAFF. The chain carries TRBV4-3 and TRBJ1-1, with unresolved D. V lost 3 bases and J 1 base, leaving 6 bases between the germline ends. The CDR3 sequence is 13 residues long. Germline V gene data show CDR1 as LGHNA and CDR2 as YSLEER.

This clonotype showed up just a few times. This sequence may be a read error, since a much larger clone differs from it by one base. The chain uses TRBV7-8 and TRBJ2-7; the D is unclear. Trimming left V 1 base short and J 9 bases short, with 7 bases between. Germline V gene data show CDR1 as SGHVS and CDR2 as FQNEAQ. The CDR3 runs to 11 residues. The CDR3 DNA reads TGTGCCAGCAGCTTAGGGTTCGGGCAGTACGTC. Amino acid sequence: CASSLGFGQYV.

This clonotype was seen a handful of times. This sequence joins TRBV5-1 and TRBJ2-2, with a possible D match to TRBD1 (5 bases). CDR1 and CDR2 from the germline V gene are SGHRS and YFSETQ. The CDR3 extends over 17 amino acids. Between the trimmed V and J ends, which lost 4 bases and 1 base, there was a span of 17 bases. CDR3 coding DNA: TGCGCCAGCAGCCTGGGCCCCAGGGCCTTGAACACCGGGGAGCTGTTTTTT. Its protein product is CASSLGPRALNTGELFF.

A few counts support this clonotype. CDR3 coding DNA: TGCAGTGCTGGGACAGGGGGAACCTATAATTCACCCCTCCACTTT. The encoded protein is CSAGTGGTYNSPLHF. The gene calls are TRBV20-1 and TRBJ1-6; 11 nucleotides agree with TRBD1. CDR1 DFQATT and CDR2 SNEGSKA come from the germline V gene (reference sequence). This CDR3 is built from 15 residues. Trimming took 5 bases from V and 2 from J; bases not matched to a gene: 2.

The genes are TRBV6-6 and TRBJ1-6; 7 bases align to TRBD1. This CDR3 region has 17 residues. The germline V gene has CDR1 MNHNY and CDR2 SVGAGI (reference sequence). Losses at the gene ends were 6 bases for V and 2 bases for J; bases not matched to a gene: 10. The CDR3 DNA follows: TGTGCCAGCAGCCTGGGACAGCGTAGGACCTATAATTCACCCCTCCACTTT. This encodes CASSLGQRRTYNSPLHF.

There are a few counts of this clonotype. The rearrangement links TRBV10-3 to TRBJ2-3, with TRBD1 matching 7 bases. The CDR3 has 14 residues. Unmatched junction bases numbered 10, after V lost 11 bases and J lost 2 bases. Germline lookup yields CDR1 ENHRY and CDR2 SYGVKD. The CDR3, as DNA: TGTGCCTCAACCGGGACAGCGACCACAGATACGCAGTATTTT. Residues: CASTGTATTDTQYF.

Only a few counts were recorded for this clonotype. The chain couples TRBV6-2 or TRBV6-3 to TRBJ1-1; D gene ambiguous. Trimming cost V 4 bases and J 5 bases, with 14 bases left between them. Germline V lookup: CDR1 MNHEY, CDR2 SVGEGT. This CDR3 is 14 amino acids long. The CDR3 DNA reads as TGTGCCAGCAGTTCGTCGGGGTATTGGACTGAAGCTTTCTTT. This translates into CASSSSGYWTEAFF.

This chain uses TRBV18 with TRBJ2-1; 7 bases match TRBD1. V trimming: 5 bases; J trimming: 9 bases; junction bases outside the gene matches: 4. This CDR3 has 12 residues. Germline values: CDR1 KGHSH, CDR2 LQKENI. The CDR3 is CASSLTGFEQFF. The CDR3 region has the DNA TGTGCCAGCTCATTGACAGGGTTTGAGCAGTTCTTC.

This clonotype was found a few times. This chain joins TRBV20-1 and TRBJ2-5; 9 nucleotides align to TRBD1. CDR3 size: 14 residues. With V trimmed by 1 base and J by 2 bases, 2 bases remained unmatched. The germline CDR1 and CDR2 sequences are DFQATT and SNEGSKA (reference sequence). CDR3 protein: CSARVTGGQETQYF. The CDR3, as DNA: TGCAGTGCTAGAGTGACAGGGGGACAAGAGACCCAGTACTTC.